This T cell receptor beta chain emerged from a study of cytomegalovirus exposure and HLA in healthy donors. The study ran its PCR with 60 Vbeta and 13 Jbeta primers. The assay was immunoSEQ multiplex PCR, and TCRdb's table has in-frame clones only and misses some. The profile shows 200,000 to 300,000 clones, roughly 80% of them singletons. General study points: Reportedly, HLA-A and HLA-B alleles of most subjects were accurately predicted from TCR beta.

In regard to this clone: Its target is unknown.

The TCR comes from a woman in her thirties or forties in good health and CMV-seropositive. Sample: PBMCs.

The DNA for the CDR3 is TGTGCCAGTAGTCTACAGGGGACGTCCCCATCGAGCTTTCAGCCCCAGCATTTT. This sequence encodes CASSLQGTSPSSFQPQHF. This sequence joins TRBV19 and TRBJ1-5; TRBD1 agrees at 7 bases. The CDR3 spans 18 residues. The germline V gene encodes CDR1 LNHDA and CDR2 SQIVND (reference sequence). V dropped 5 bases and J dropped 6; count of bases not matched to a gene: 19.